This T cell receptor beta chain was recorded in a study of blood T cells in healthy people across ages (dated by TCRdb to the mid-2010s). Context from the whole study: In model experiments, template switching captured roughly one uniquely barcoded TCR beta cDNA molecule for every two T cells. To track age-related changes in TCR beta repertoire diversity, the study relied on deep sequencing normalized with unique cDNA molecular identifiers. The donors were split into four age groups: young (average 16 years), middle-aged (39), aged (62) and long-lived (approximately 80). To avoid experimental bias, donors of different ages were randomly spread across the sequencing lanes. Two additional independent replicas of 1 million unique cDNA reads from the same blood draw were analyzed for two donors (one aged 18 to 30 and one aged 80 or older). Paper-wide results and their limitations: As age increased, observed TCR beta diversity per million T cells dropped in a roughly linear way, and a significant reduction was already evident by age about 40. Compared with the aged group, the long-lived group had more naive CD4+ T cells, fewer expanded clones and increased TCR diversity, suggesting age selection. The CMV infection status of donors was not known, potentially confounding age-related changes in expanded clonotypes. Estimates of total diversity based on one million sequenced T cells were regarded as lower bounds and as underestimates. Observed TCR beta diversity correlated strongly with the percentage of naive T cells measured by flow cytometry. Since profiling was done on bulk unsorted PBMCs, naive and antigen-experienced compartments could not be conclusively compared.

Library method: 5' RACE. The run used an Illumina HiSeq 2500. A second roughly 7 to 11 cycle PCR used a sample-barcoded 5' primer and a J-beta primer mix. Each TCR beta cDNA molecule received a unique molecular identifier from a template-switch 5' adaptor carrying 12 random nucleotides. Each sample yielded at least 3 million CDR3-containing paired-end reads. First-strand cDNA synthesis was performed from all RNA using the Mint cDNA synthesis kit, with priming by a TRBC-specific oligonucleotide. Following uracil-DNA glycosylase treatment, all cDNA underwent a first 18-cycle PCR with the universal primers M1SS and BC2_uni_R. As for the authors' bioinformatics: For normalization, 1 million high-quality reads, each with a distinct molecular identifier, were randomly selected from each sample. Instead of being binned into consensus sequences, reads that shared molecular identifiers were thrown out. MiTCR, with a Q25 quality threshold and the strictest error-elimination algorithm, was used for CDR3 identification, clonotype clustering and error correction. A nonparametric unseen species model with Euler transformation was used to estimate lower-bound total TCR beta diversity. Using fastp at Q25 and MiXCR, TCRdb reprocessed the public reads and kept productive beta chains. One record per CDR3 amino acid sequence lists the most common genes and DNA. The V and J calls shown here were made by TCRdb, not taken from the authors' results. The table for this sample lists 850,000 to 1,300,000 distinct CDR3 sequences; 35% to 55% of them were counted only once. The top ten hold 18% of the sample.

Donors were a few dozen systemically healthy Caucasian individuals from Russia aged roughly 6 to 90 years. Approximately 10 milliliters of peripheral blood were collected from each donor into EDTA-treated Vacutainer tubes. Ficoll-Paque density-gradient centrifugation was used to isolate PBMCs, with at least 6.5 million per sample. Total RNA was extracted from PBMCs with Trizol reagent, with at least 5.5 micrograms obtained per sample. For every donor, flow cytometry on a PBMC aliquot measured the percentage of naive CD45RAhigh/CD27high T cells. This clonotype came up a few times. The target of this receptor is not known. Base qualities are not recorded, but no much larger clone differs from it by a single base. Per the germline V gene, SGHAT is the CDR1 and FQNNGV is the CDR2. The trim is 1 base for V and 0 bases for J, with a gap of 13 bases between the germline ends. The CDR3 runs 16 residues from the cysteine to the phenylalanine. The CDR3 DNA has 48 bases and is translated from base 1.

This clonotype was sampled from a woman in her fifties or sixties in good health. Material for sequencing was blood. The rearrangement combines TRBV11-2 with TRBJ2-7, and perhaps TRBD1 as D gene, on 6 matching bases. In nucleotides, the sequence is TGTGCCAGCAGCTTAGGAGGACAGAGGAGCTCCTACGAGCAGTACTTC. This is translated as CASSLGGQRSSYEQYF.